This TCR beta chain was sequenced during a study of CD8 T cells in Susac syndrome. The CDR3 runs to 13 residues. V lost 2 bases, J lost 7 bases, and 9 bases lay in between. Germline V gene lookup returns CDR1 MNHEY and CDR2 SVGEGT. A quantity of about 0.5 to 1 ug RNA underwent reverse transcription using random hexamers. The method of amplification for TCR beta CDR3 was immunoSEQ multiplex PCR, covering 54 Vbeta and 13 Jbeta. TCRdb fed the immunoSEQ multiplex PCR reads into MiXCR, producing one record per CDR3 protein. Of some 170,000 distinct CDR3 sequences listed, approximately 94% are singletons. TCR beta sequencing covered blood CD8+ and CD4+ T cells. As controls, healthy donors matched for age and sex were used. TEMRA cells were enriched by FACS, while CD8+ and CD4+ T cells were obtained through a negative isolation that was performed magnetically.

The receptor comes from a human donor in good health. The sample taken for sequencing was CD4+ T cells from PBMCs. J is TRBJ1-5 and V is TRBV6-2 or TRBV6-3, with D unclear. CDR3: CASSYLPQQPQHF. CDR3 nucleotides: TGTGCCAGCAGTTACCTCCCACAGCAGCCCCAGCATTTT.